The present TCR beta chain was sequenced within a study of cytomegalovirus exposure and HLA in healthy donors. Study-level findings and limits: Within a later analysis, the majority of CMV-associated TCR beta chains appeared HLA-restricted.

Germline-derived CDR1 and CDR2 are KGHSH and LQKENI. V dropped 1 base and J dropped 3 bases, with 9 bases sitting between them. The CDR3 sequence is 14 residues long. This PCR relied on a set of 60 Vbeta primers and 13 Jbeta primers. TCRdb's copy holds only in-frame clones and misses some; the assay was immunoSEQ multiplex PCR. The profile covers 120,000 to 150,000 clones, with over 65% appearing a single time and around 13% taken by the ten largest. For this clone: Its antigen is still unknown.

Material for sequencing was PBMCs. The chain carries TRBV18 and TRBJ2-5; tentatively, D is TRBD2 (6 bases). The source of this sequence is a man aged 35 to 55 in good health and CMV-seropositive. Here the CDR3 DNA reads TGTGCCAGCTCACCACAGTTAGCGGAAGAGACCCAGTACTTC. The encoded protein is CASSPQLAEETQYF.